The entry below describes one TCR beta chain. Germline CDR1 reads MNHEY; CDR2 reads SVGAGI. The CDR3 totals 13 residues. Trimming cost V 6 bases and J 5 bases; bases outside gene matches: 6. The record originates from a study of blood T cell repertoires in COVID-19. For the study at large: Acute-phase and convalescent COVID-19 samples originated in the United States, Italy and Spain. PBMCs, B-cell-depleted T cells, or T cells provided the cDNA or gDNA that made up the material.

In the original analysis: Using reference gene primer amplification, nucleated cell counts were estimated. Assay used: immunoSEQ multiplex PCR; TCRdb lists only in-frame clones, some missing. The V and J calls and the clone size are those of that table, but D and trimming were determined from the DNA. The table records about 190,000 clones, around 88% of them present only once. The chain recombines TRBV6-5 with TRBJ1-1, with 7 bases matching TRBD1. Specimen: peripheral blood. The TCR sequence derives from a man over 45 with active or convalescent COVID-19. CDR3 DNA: TGTGCCAGCAGAGGACAGGTCGGGACTGAAGCTTTCTTT. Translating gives CASRGQVGTEAFF.